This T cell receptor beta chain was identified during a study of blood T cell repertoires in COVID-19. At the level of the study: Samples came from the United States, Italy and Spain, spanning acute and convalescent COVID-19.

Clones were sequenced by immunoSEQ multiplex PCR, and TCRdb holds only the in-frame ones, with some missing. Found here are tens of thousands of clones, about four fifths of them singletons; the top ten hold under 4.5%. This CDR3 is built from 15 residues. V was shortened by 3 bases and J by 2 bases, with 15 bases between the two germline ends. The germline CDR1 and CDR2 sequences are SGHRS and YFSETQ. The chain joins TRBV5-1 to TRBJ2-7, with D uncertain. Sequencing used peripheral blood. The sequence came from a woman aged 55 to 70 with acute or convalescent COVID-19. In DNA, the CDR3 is TGCGCCAGCAGCTCGGGTTACAAGGCTACCTACGAGCAGTACTTC. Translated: CASSSGYKATYEQYF.